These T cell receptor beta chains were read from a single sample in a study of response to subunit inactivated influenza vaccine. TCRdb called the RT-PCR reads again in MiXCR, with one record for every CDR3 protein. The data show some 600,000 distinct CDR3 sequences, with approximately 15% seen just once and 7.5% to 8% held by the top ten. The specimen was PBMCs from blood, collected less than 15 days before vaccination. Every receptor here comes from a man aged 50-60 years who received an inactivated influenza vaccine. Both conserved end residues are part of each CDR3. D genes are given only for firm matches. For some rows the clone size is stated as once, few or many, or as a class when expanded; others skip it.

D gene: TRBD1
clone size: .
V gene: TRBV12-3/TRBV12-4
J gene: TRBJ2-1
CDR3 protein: CASSLRTGRYSYEQFF
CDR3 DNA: TGTGCCAGCAGTTTACGGACAGGGCGCTACTCCTACGAGCAGTTCTTC

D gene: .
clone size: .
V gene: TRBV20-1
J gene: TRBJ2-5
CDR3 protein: CSARDRTLWETQYF
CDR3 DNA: TGCAGTGCTAGAGACCGAACCCTATGGGAGACCCAGTACTTC

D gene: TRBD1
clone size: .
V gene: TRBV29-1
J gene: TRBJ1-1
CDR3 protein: CSVPGQVNTEAFF
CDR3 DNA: TGCAGCGTTCCGGGACAGGTGAACACTGAAGCTTTCTTT

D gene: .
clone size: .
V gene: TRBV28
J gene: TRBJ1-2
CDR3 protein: CASINGRRGYTF
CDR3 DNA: TGTGCCAGCATTAATGGGAGGCGGGGCTACACCTTC

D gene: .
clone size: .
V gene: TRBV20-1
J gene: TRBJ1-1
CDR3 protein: CSAKWLNPKMNTEAFF
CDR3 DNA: TGCAGTGCTAAGTGGTTGAATCCCAAAATGAACACTGAAGCTTTCTTT

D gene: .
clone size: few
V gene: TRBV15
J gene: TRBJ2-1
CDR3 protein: CATSRALLATYNEQFF
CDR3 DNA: TGTGCCACCAGCAGAGCCCTTCTAGCGACCTACAATGAGCAGTTCTTC

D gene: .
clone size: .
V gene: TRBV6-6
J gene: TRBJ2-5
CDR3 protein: CASSWRGTQYF
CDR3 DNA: TGTGCCAGCAGTTGGCGCGGGACCCAGTACTTC

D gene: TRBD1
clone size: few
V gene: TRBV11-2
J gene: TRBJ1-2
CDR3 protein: CASSSPGTGFRGYTF
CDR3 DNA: TGTGCCAGCAGCTCCCCCGGGACAGGGTTTCGTGGCTACACCTTC

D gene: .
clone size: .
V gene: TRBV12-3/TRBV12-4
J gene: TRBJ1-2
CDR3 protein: CASSSTRGGYGYTF
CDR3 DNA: TGTGCCAGCAGTTCCACCAGGGGAGGATATGGCTACACCTTC

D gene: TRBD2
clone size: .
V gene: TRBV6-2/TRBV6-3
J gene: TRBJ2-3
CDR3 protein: CASSYPEVGTSGSTDTQYF
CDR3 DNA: TGTGCCAGCAGTTACCCCGAAGTTGGGACTAGCGGGAGCACAGATACGCAGTATTTT

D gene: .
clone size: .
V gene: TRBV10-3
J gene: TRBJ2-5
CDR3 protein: CAISEGKSGKRETQYF
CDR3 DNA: TGTGCCATCAGTGAGGGGAAGAGCGGAAAACGAGAGACCCAGTACTTC

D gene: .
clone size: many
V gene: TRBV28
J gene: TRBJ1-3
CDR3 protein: CASREPGNTIYF
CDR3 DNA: TGTGCCAGCAGGGAACCTGGAAACACCATATATTTT

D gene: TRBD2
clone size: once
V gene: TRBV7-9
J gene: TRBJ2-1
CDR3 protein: CASNHRTSWPEQFF
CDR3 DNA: TGTGCCAGCAACCACCGGACTAGCTGGCCTGAGCAGTTCTTC

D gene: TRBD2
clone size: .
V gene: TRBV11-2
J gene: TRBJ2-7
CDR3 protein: CASSLRLAGGPIIYEQYF
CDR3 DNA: TGTGCCAGCAGCTTAAGACTAGCGGGAGGGCCCATCATTTACGAGCAGTACTTC

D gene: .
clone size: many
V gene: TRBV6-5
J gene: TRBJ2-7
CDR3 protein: CASSYGVGVSSYEQYF
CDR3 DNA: TGTGCCAGCAGTTATGGCGTAGGAGTCAGCTCCTACGAGCAGTACTTC

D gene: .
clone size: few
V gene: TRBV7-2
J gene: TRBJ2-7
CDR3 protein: CASSLGAGRSYEQYF
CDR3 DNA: TGTGCCAGCAGCTTAGGGGCGGGCCGCTCCTACGAGCAGTACTTC

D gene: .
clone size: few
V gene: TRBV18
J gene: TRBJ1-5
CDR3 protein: CASSHTIADGVSNQPQHF
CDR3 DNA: TGTGCCAGCTCACACACCATAGCCGACGGAGTTAGCAATCAGCCCCAGCATTTT

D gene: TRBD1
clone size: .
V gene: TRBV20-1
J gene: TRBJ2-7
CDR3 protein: CSTGTGTPYEQYF
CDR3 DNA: TGCAGTACCGGGACAGGGACGCCCTACGAGCAGTACTTC

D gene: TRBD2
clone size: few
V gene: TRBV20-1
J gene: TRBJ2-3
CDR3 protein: CSARDVLAGIADTQYF
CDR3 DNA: TGCAGTGCTAGAGACGTCCTAGCGGGAATTGCAGATACGCAGTATTTT

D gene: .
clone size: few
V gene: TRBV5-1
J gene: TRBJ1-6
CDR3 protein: CASSYGLQGPNSPLHF
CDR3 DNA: TGCGCCAGCAGCTACGGACTACAGGGCCCTAATTCACCCCTCCACTTT

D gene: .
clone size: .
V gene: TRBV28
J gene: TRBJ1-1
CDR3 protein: CASSPPTALGPEAFF
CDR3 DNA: TGTGCCAGCAGTCCCCCGACAGCACTCGGACCCGAAGCTTTCTTT

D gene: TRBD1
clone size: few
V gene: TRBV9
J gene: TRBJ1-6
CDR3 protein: CASSAQGTNSPLHF
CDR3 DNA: TGTGCCAGCAGCGCACAGGGGACCAATTCACCCCTCCACTTT

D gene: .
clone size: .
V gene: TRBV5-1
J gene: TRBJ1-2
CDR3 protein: CASSLGADQGYTF
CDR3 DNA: TGCGCCAGCAGCTTGGGGGCGGATCAGGGCTACACCTTC

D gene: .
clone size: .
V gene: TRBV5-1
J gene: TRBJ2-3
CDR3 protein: CASSSPGLLIPQGTDTQYF
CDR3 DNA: TGCGCCAGCAGCTCCCCGGGACTCCTGATCCCCCAAGGGACAGATACGCAGTATTTT

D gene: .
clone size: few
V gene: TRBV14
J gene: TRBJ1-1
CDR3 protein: CASSPQPTVSAFF
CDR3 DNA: TGTGCCAGCAGCCCCCAACCGACAGTTTCGGCTTTCTTT

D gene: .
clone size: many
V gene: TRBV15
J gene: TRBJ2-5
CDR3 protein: CATSRAGIRDF
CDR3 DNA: TGTGCCACCAGCAGAGCGGGTATCCGAGACTTC

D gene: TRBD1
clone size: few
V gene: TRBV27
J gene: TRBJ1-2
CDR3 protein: CASRTGGGYGYTF
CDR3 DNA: TGTGCCAGCCGGACAGGGGGCGGCTATGGCTACACCTTC

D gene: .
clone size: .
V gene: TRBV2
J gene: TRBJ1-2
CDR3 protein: CASSQGNGYTF
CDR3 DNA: TGTGCCAGCAGTCAGGGGAATGGCTACACCTTC

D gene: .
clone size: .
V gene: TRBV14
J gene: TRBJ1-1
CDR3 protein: CASSIAAREAFF
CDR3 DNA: TGTGCCAGCTCGATTGCGGCCCGTGAAGCTTTCTTT

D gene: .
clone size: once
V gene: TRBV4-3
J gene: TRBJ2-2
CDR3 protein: CASSQELGRTGELFF
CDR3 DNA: TGCGCCAGCAGCCAAGAACTGGGGCGTACCGGGGAGCTGTTTTTT

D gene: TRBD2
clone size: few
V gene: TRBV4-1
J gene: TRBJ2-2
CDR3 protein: CASSQEGTSVGELFF
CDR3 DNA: TGCGCCAGCAGCCAAGAGGGGACTAGCGTCGGGGAGCTGTTTTTT

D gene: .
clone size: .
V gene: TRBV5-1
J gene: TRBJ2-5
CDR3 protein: CASSPPVGETQYF
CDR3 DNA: TGCGCCAGCAGCCCCCCAGTGGGGGAGACCCAGTACTTC

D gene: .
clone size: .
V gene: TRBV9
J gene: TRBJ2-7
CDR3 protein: CASSVGPAGAYEQYF
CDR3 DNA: TGTGCCAGCAGCGTGGGGCCCGCCGGGGCCTACGAGCAGTACTTC

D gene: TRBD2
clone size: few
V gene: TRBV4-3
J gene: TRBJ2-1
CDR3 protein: CASSQDLTSGTAKGFF
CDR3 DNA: TGCGCCAGCAGCCAAGATCTGACTAGCGGGACCGCAAAGGGGTTCTTC

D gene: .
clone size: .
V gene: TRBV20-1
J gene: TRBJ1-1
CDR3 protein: CSARDHSRGKHTEAFF
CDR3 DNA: TGCAGTGCTAGAGACCATTCCAGGGGTAAGCACACTGAAGCTTTCTTT

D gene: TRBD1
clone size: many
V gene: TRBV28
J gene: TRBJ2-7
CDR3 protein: CASSFGGQGYEQYF
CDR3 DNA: TGTGCCAGCAGTTTCGGGGGACAGGGCTACGAGCAGTACTTC